The present T cell receptor (beta chain) was sequenced within a study of identical twins. The CDR3 sequence is 16 residues long. Trimming removed 1 base at V and 2 bases at J, with 13 bases between. Germline loops: CDR1 SGHTA, CDR2 FQGNSA. Via MiXCR, TCRdb re-called the 5' RACE reads, giving one row per CDR3 protein. The profile shows fewer than 900,000 distinct CDR3 sequences, around a sixth of them singletons. These data are also associated with another study on T cells expressing NK-cell markers. That report adds: A range of 1.0-7.0% of CD8+ T cells consisted of dominant NKG2C+ clonotypes in several donors.

The gene calls are TRBV7-2 and TRBJ2-3; D remains ambiguous. This TCR was recovered from a woman aged 18-29 years in good health. Sequences were obtained from PBMCs. The CDR3 is CASSLGSSRTTDTQYF. Written as DNA, the CDR3 is TGTGCCAGCAGCTTAGGGTCCAGCAGAACCACAGATACGCAGTATTTT.